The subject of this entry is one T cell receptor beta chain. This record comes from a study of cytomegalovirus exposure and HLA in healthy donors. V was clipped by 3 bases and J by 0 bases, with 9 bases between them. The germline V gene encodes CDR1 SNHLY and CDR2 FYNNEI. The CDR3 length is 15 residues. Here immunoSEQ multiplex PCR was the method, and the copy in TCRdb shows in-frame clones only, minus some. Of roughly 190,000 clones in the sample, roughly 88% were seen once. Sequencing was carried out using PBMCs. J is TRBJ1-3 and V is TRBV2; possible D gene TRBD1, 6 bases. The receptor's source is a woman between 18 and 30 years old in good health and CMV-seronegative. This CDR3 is CASSDWTASGNTIYF. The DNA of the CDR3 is TGTGCCAGCAGTGATTGGACAGCCTCTGGAAACACCATATATTTT.